A selection of T cell receptor beta chains follows, all from one sample in a study of cytomegalovirus exposure and HLA in healthy donors. Some clones are missing from TCRdb's copy, which holds only in-frame ones; the method was immunoSEQ multiplex PCR. The sample records tens of thousands of clones, around 83% being singletons. The sequencing input was PBMCs. The receptors originated from a man aged 25 to 40 in good health and CMV-seronegative. The CDR3 runs from the conserved cysteine through the conserved F or W. The D gene is left open where the match is weak. Clone size, where shown, is once, few, many, or a class for clones that have expanded.

v_call	clone_size	j_call	cdr3_length	d_call	cdr3_nt	cdr3_aa
TRBV11-2	.	TRBJ2-7	13	TRBD1	TGTGCCAGCAGCCATGGACAGGTCTACGAGCAGTACTTC	CASSHGQVYEQYF
TRBV19	.	TRBJ1-1	14	.	TGTGCCAGTAGTATAGGAGGCGTGAACACTGAAGCTTTCTTT	CASSIGGVNTEAFF
TRBV27	.	TRBJ2-3	18	TRBD2	TGTGCCAGCAGTTCGAGGACTAGCGGGGGGGCCCCTACAGATACGCAGTATTTT	CASSSRTSGGAPTDTQYF
TRBV7-8	.	TRBJ2-3	14	.	TGTGCCAGCGCCGGGGAGTGGGGTTCAGATACGCAGTATTTT	CASAGEWGSDTQYF
TRBV4-2	.	TRBJ2-7	15	.	TGTGCCAGCAGCCCGACGGCAGGGGCGGCCCACGAGCAGTACTTC	CASSPTAGAAHEQYF
TRBV5-5	.	TRBJ1-3	14	.	TGTGCCAGCAGCTTGGCGGGGTCTGGAAACACCATATATTTT	CASSLAGSGNTIYF
TRBV2	.	TRBJ2-5	15	TRBD2	TGTGCCAGCAGTGAAACCCAGCGGGATCAAGAGACCCAGTACTTC	CASSETQRDQETQYF
TRBV21-1	.	TRBJ1-5	17	.	TGTGCCAGCAGCAAAGAGGGGGATAGGGAGTCGGATCAGCCCCAGCATTTT	CASSKEGDRESDQPQHF
TRBV29-1	once	TRBJ2-2	13	TRBD2	TGCAGCACCCCTAGCGGGGGCTCCGGGGAGCTGTTTTTT	CSTPSGGSGELFF
TRBV5-6	.	TRBJ2-7	16	TRBD1	TGTGCCAGCAGCCCGGGGTCAGGGGGCCTCGTCCACGAGCAGTACTTC	CASSPGSGGLVHEQYF
TRBV19	.	TRBJ2-1	13	.	TGTGCCAGTAGTATAGATCCCGGTCAGGGCTATTTCTTC	CASSIDPGQGYFF
TRBV19	once	TRBJ1-4	15	TRBD1	TGTGCCAGTAGTAGGCGGGACAGCCCTAATGAAAAACTGTTTTTT	CASSRRDSPNEKLFF
TRBV5-4	.	TRBJ2-7	14	.	TGTGCCAGCAGCTTGGCTGGCAAAGCCTACGAGCAGTACTTC	CASSLAGKAYEQYF
TRBV27	.	TRBJ2-7	13	.	TGTGCCAGCAGTTACGGAGGGCCTCGAGAGCAGTACTTC	CASSYGGPREQYF
TRBV29-1	few	TRBJ1-1	14	.	TGCAGCGTTCGGGAGGGCGGTCAATGGACTGAAGCTTTCTTT	CSVREGGQWTEAFF
TRBV7-6	.	TRBJ1-3	15	.	TGTGCCAGCAGCTTAGAAGGGGACTATGGAAACACCATATATTTT	CASSLEGDYGNTIYF
TRBV5-4	once	TRBJ1-4	14	TRBD1	TGTGCCAGCAGAGATGACAGGGGCGGGGAAAAACTGTTTTTT	CASRDDRGGEKLFF
TRBV7-2	.	TRBJ1-5	15	TRBD1	TGTGCCAGCAGCTTATATCAGGGGGGAAATCAGCCCCAGCATTTT	CASSLYQGGNQPQHF
TRBV6-5	once	TRBJ1-2	13	TRBD1	TGTGCCAGCAGTCAAGGACAGGGGGGTGGCTACACCTTC	CASSQGQGGGYTF
TRBV19	.	TRBJ2-7	15	TRBD1	TGTGCCAGTAGTATCACTTCGGACAGGCTCTACGAGCAGTACTTC	CASSITSDRLYEQYF
TRBV4-3	once	TRBJ2-2	17	TRBD2	TGCGCCAGCAGCCAAAGTAGCGGGGGGGCCTTTCCCGGGGAGCTGTTTTTT	CASSQSSGGAFPGELFF
TRBV2	.	TRBJ2-7	13	TRBD1	TGTGCCAGTTCGGGACAGGGATTCTACGAGCAGTACTTC	CASSGQGFYEQYF
TRBV7-9	.	TRBJ2-1	13	.	TGTGCCAGCAGCCCAATACGGGACAATGAGCAGTTCTTC	CASSPIRDNEQFF